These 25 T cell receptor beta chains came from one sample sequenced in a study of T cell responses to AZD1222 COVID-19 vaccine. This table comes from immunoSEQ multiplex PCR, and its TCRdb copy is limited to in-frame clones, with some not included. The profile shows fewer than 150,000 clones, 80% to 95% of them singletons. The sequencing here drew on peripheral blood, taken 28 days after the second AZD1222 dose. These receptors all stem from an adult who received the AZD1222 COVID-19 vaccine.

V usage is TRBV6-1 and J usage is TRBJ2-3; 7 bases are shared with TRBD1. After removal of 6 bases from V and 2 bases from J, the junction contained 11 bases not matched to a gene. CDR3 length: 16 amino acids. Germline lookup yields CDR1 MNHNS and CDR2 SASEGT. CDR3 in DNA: TGTGCCAGCAGGGAAATGACAGGGAAGGTCACAGATACGCAGTATTTT. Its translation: CASREMTGKVTDTQYF.

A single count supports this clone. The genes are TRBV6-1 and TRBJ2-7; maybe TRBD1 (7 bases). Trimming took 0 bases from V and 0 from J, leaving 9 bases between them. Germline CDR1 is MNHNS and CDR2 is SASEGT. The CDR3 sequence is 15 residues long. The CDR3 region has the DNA TGTGCCAGCAGTGAAGCCCAGGGGGGCTCCTACGAGCAGTACTTC. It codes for CASSEAQGGSYEQYF.

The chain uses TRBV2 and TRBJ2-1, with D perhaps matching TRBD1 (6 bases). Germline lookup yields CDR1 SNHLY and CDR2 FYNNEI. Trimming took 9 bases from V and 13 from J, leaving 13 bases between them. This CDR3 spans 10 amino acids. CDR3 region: CASTLGQQFF. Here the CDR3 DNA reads TGTGCCAGTACCCTGGGACAACAGTTCTTC.

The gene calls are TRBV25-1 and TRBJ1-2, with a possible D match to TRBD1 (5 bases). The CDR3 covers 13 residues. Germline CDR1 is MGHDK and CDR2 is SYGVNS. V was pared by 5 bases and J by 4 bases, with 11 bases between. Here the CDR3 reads CASSFDRGYGYTF. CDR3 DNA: TGTGCCAGCAGTTTTGACAGAGGCTATGGCTACACCTTC.

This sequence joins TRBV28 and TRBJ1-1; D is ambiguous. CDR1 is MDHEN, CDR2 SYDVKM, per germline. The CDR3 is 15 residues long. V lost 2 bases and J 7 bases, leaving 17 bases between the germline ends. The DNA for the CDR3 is TGTGCCAGCAGTTTAGGGTACCGAGCGTTATATGAAGCTTTCTTT. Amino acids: CASSLGYRALYEAFF. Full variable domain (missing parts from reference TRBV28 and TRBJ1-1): DVKVTQSSRYLVKRTGEKVFLECVQDMDHENMFWYRQDPGLGLRLIYFSYDVKMKEKGDIPEGYSVSREKKERFSLILESASTNQTSMYLCASSLGYRALYEAFFGQGTRLTVV.

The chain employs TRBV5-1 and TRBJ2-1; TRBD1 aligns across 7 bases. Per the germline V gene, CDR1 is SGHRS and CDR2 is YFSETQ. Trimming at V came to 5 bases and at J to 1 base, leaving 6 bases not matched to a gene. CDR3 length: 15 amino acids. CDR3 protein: CASRSTGESYNEQFF. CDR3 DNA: TGCGCCAGCAGAAGTACAGGGGAGTCCTACAATGAGCAGTTCTTC.

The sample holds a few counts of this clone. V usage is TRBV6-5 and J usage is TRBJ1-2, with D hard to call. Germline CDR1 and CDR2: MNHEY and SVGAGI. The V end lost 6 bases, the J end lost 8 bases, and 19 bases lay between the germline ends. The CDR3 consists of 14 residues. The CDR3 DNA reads TGTGCCAGCAGCTCGCTCGTGTATGTAGGCGGCTACACCTTC. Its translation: CASSSLVYVGGYTF.

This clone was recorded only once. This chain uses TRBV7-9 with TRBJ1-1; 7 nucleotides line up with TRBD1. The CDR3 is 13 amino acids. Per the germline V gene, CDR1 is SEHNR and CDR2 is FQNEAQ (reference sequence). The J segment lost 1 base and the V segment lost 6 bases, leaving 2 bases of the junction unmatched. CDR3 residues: CASSWTGNTEAFF. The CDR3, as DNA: TGTGCCAGCAGTTGGACAGGGAACACTGAAGCTTTCTTT.

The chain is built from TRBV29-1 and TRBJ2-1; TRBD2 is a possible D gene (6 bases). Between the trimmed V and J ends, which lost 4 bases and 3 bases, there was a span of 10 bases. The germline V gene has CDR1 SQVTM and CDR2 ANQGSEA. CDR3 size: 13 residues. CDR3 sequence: CSVVLTSYNEQFF. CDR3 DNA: TGCAGCGTTGTCCTGACTAGCTACAATGAGCAGTTCTTC.

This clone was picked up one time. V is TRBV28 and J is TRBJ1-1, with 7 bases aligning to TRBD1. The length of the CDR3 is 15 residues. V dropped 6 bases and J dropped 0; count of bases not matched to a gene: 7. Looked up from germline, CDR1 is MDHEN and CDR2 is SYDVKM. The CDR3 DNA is TGTGCCAGCAGACGGACAGGAAAGATGAACACTGAAGCTTTCTTT. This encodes CASRRTGKMNTEAFF.

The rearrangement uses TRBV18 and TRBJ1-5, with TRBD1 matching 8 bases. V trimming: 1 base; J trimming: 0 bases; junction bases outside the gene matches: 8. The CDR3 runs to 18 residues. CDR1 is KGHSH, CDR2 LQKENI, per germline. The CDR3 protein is CASSPQSWTGPSNQPQHF. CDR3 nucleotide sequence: TGTGCCAGCTCACCACAGTCCTGGACAGGGCCTAGCAATCAGCCCCAGCATTTT.

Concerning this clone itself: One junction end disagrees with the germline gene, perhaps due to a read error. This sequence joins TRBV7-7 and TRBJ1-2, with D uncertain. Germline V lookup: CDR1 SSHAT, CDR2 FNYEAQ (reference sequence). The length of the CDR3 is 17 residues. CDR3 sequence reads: CASSRGGTGPANYGYTF. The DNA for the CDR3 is TGTGCTAGCAGCCGAGGAGGTACGGGCCCTGCTAACTATGGCTACACCTTC.

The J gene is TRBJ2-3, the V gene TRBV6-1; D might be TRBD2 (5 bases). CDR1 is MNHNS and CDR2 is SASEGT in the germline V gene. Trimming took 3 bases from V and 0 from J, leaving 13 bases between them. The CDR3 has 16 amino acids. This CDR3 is CASSDRWTPSTDTQYF. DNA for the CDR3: TGTGCCAGCAGTGACAGATGGACTCCTAGCACAGATACGCAGTATTTT.

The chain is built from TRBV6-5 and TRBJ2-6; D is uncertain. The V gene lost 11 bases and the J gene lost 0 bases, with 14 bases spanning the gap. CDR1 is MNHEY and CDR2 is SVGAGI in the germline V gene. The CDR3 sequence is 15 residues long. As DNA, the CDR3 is TGTGCCGTCCGAAGGGTAGACTCTGGGGCCAACGTCCTGACTTTC. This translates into CAVRRVDSGANVLTF.

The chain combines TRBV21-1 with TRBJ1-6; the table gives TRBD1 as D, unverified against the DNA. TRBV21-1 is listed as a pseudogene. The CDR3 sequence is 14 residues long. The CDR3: CASSIHDKNSPLHF. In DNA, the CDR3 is TGTGCCAGCAGCATTCATGACAAGAATTCACCCCTCCACTTT.

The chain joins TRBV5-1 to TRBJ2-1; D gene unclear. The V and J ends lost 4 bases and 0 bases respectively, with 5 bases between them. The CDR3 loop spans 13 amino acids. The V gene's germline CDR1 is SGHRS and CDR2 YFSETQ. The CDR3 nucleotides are TGCGCCAGCAGCCAGCGCTCCTACAATGAGCAGTTCTTC. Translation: CASSQRSYNEQFF.

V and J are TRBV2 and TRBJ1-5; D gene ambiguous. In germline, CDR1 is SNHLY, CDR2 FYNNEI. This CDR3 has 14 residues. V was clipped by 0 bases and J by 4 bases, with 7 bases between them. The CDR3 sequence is CASSEAVANQPQHF. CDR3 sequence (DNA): TGTGCCAGCAGTGAAGCTGTCGCAAATCAGCCCCAGCATTTT.

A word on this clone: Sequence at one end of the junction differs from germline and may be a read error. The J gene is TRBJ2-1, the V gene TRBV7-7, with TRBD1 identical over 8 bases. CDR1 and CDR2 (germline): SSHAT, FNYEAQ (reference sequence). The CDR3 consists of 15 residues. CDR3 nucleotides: TGTGCTAGCAGCTTCGAGGACAGGGAGTACAATGAGCAGTTCTTC. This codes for CASSFEDREYNEQFF.

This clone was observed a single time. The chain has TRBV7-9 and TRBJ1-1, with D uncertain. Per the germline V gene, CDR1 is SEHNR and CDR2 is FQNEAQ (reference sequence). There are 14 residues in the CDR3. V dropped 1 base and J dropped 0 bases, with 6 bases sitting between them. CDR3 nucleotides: TGTGCCAGCAGCTTAGGTCAGATGAACACTGAAGCTTTCTTT. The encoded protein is CASSLGQMNTEAFF.

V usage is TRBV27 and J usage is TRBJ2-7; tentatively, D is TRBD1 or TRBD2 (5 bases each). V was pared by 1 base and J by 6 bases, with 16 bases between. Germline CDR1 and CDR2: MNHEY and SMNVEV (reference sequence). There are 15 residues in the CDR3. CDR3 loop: CASSLYPGPTGEQYF. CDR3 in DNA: TGTGCCAGCAGTTTATATCCGGGACCTACGGGCGAGCAGTACTTC.

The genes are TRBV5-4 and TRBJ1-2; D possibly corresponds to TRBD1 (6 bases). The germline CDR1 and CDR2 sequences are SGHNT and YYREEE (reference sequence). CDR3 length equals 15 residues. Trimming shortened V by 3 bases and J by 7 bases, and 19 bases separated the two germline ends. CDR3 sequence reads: CASSWGAPGIGGYTF. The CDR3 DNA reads TGTGCCAGCAGCTGGGGGGCCCCAGGAATTGGTGGCTACACCTTC.

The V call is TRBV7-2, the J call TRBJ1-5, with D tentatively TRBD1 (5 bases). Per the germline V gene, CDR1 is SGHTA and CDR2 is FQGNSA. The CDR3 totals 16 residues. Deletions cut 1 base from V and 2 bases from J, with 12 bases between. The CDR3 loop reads CASSLGGPGGNQPQHF. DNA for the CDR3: TGTGCCAGCAGCTTAGGGGGCCCGGGGGGCAATCAGCCCCAGCATTTT. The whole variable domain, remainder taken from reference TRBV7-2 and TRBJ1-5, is GAGVSQSPSNKVTEKGKDVELRCDPISGHTALYWYRQSLGQGLEFLIYFQGNSAPDKSGLPSDRFSAERTGGSVSTLTIQRTQQEDSAVYLCASSLGGPGGNQPQHFGDGTRLSIL.

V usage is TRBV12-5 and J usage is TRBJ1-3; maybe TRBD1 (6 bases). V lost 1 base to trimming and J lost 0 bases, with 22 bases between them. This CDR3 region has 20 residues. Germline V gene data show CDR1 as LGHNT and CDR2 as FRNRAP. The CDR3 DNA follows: TGTGCTAGTGGTTTGGACAGGGATGAACATAAGGTGAGCTCTGGAAACACCATATATTTT. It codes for CASGLDRDEHKVSSGNTIYF.

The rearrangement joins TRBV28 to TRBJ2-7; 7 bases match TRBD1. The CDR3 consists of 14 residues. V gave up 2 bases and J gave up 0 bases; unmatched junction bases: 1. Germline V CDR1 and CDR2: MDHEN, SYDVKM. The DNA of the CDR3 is TGTGCCAGCAGTTTAGGACAGGTCTCCTACGAGCAGTACTTC. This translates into CASSLGQVSYEQYF.

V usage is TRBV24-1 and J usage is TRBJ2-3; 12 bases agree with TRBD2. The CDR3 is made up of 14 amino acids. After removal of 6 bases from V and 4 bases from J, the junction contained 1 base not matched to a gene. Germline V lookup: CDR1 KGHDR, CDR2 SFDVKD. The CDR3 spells CATSPSGGADTQYF. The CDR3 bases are TGTGCCACCAGTCCTAGCGGGGGGGCAGATACGCAGTATTTT.